This T cell receptor beta chain was obtained from a study of T cell responses to AZD1222 COVID-19 vaccine. Study results and limitations: Spike-specific TCR breadth and depth grew following two AZD1222 doses. In all cases, repertoires were sampled only after the peak T cell response.

V lost 2 bases and J lost 1, with 6 bases in between. The CDR3 spans 14 residues. Germline lookup yields CDR1 MDHEN and CDR2 SYDVKM. Turning to this clone: Its matching antigen is unknown.

TCRdb keeps only in-frame clones here, not all; method: immunoSEQ multiplex PCR. The top ten hold roughly 9.9% of the sample, which has over 110,000 clones, roughly 92% seen once. Recipients boosted at about 4 weeks or about 12 weeks are pooled. The TCR comes from an adult who received the AZD1222 COVID-19 vaccine. Sample: peripheral blood, taken 28 days after the second AZD1222 dose. This chain links TRBV28 with TRBJ2-4, with D possibly matching TRBD1 (5 bases). CDR3 bases: TGTGCCAGCAGTTTACCAGGGGCCAAAAACATTCAGTACTTC. This gives the protein CASSLPGAKNIQYF.